The 10 T cell receptor beta chains in this list originate from one sample, sequenced in a study of T-cell reconstitution after alpha-beta-depleted transplantation in children. Molecular barcoding with unique molecular identifiers was used for the TCRbeta library. TCRdb recomputed calls from the PCR reads with MiXCR, one row per CDR3 protein. This sample yields approximately 240,000 distinct CDR3 sequences, of which about a tenth are seen a single time; over 5% belongs to the top ten. The input for sequencing was PBMCs from the stem cell graft donor, taken from the stem cell graft. The source is a human donor who donated a stem cell graft to a child with acute lymphoblastic leukemia.

V is TRBV7-6 and J is TRBJ1-1; D is uncertain. The CDR3 has 16 residues. V was pared by 1 base and J by 7 bases, with 19 bases between. Germline-derived CDR1 and CDR2 are SGHVS and FNYEAQ. The CDR3 spells CASSLDVNRLNGEAFF. DNA for the CDR3: TGTGCCAGCAGCTTAGACGTTAACAGACTGAATGGTGAAGCTTTCTTT.

The table lists this clonotype with many counts. V gene TRBV7-2 combines with J gene TRBJ2-5; 7 positions agree with TRBD1. The CDR3 totals 15 residues. The ends lost 1 base at V and 4 bases at J; junction bases unmatched: 6. Germline lookup yields CDR1 SGHTA and CDR2 FQGNSA. The CDR3 protein is CASSLGNRGRETQYF. The CDR3 DNA reads as TGTGCCAGCAGCTTAGGTAACAGGGGTCGAGAGACCCAGTACTTC.

This clonotype was found a few times. The rearrangement links TRBV20-1 to TRBJ1-1, with D perhaps TRBD1 (5 bases). V was clipped by 2 bases and J by 8 bases, with 12 bases between them. Germline lookup yields CDR1 DFQATT and CDR2 SNEGSKA (reference sequence). The CDR3 runs 12 residues. CDR3 in amino acids: CSARKSGREAFF. The CDR3 DNA sequence: TGCAGTGCTAGAAAATCAGGGCGGGAAGCTTTCTTT.

The sample holds many counts of this clonotype. The rearrangement joins TRBV20-1 to TRBJ1-5; 9 nucleotides match TRBD1. This CDR3 is 15 amino acids long. V was pared by 2 bases and J by 3 bases, with 5 bases of the junction left unmatched. Germline V lookup: CDR1 DFQATT, CDR2 SNEGSKA (reference sequence). CDR3 loop: CSARRTGGYNQPQHF. CDR3 sequence (DNA): TGCAGTGCTAGACGTACAGGGGGCTACAATCAGCCCCAGCATTTT.

The DNA of the CDR3 is TGTGCCAGCTCACCCGAAGTCGGACCAGGGGGGAATACGCAGTATTTT. Amino acids: CASSPEVGPGGNTQYF. The rearrangement joins TRBV18 to TRBJ2-3, with D perhaps matching TRBD1 (7 bases). The CDR3 covers 16 residues. Germline CDR1 and CDR2: KGHSH and LQKENI. V shed 3 bases and J shed 7 bases, with 20 bases lying between them. Combining the CDR3 with reference TRBV18 and TRBJ2-3 gives the whole variable domain NAGVMQNPRHLVRRRGQEARLRCSPMKGHSHVYWYRQLPEEGLKFMVYLQKENIIDESGMPKERFSAEFPKEGPSILRIQQVVRGDSAAYFCASSPEVGPGGNTQYFGPGTRLTVL.

This chain connects TRBV7-6 to TRBJ2-7; 9 nucleotides agree with TRBD1. Trimming took 3 bases from V and 4 from J; bases not matched to a gene: 7. The germline CDR1 and CDR2 sequences are SGHVS and FNYEAQ. This CDR3 comprises 15 residues. CDR3 protein: CASSLGQGNFYEQYF. CDR3 DNA: TGTGCCAGCAGCTTGGGACAGGGAAATTTTTACGAGCAGTACTTC.

The rearrangement links TRBV20-1 to TRBJ1-1; possible D gene TRBD1, 6 bases. V gave up 0 bases and J gave up 3 bases, with 17 bases separating them. The CDR3 contains 16 residues. Germline-derived CDR1 and CDR2 are DFQATT and SNEGSKA (reference sequence). CDR3 amino acids: CSARDSVRGGDTEAFF. CDR3 nucleotides: TGCAGTGCTAGAGATTCTGTCAGAGGGGGTGACACTGAAGCTTTCTTT.

This clonotype was found many times. The chain joins TRBV12-3 or TRBV12-4 to TRBJ1-5; D is unclear. This CDR3 has 14 residues. V lost 5 bases to trimming and J lost 3 bases, with 11 bases between them. CDR3 protein: CASSVDVTNQPQHF. In DNA, the CDR3 is TGTGCCAGCAGTGTCGACGTTACCAATCAGCCCCAGCATTTT.

In this sample, this clonotype turned up a few times. V gene TRBV5-1 combines with J gene TRBJ1-1; 8 bases fit TRBD1. CDR1 and CDR2 (germline): SGHRS, YFSETQ. CDR3 size: 16 residues. With 3 bases clipped from V and 1 base from J, the junction kept 8 bases outside the gene matches. The CDR3 reads CASSSGRDRWNTEAFF. The CDR3 nucleotides read TGCGCCAGCAGCTCCGGGAGGGACAGGTGGAACACTGAAGCTTTCTTT.

This sequence joins TRBV10-3 and TRBJ2-7; 8 positions agree with TRBD2. Germline lookup yields CDR1 ENHRY and CDR2 SYGVKD. After removal of 7 bases from V and 0 bases from J, the junction contained 2 bases not matched to a gene. There are 13 residues in the CDR3. The chain's CDR3 is CAIIAGSSYEQYF. Written as DNA, the CDR3 is TGTGCCATCATAGCGGGGAGCTCCTACGAGCAGTACTTC.